This T cell receptor (beta chain) was sequenced for a study of T cell responses to AZD1222 COVID-19 vaccine (TCRdb year 2021). Notes on the research overall: TCR sequencing was performed for roughly 250 trial participants, of whom about 200 were given two doses of AZD1222 and roughly 25 were given two doses of MenACWY control vaccine. Enrollment into the trials was organized by age into subgroups of 18-55, 56-69 and 70-plus years, and those subgroups contained around 150, 28 and 57 TCR-sequenced participants, respectively. What the study reported, not specific to this receptor: Conclusions about previously exposed vaccinees were limited because only a handful of AZD1222 recipients were SARS-CoV-2 seropositive at baseline. Most participants were white British and females outnumbered males, and the authors suggested that clonal diversity may have been underestimated. Reportedly, close to half of the unique spike-specific TCRs recognized epitopes lying outside the regions that are mutated in the B.1.351 and B.1.1.7 variants. The vaccine-associated CD4 TCRs covered the entire spike protein, and the dominant responses fell in regions 160-218 and 743-854. After two AZD1222 doses, spike-specific TCR breadth and depth were significantly higher than at day 0 and than in MenACWY recipients. Because no samples from the day 14 peak response were available, repertoires could be characterized only after the peak T cell response. The 56-69-year group was small, and its depth increase did not reach significance, likely because of low power.

The time point label for this specimen denotes: about 28 days (+/-7) after the second vaccine dose. AZD1222 recipients with second doses at about 4 weeks or about 12 weeks were pooled, because spike-specific TCR depth and breadth did not differ between schedules. Samples from vaccinated people were obtained from the UK trials COV001 and COV002, which included a single-blind randomized controlled phase 2/3 trial of AZD1222 (ChAdOx1 nCoV-19) in healthy adults. Trial participant PBMC samples were collected at day 0 and day 28 after the second dose for TCRbeta chain sequencing. The CDR3 regions of human TCRbeta chains were analyzed by immunosequencing. On the study's bioinformatics: TCRs in the repertoires were compared against a reference library of SARS-CoV-2-specific TCRs that had been generated with the MIRA antigen-specificity platform. Breadth meant the fraction of unique TCRs that were SARS-CoV-2-associated, whereas depth meant the fraction of total T cells that were SARS-CoV-2-associated. Using the MIRA data, every spike-specific TCR was mapped to the spike region that the TCR reacted to and assigned to either a CD4 or a CD8 class. Log10-transformed breadth and depth values were compared by one-way ANOVA with Sidak's multiple comparisons tests. TCRdb re-hosts the immuneACCESS table, in-frame sequences only. Its copies lack some clones; in the studies checked, an unresolved V gene accounts for under half of them, and the cause for the rest is not known. That table is the source of V, J and clone size, and D and trimming were worked out from the DNA. Counted in this sample were about 150,000 clones; about nine tenths of them appeared once. Approximately 1.8% of the sample lies in the top ten.

V has 10 bases trimmed and J has 4 bases trimmed; junction bases matching no gene number 16. From a lookup of the germline V gene, CDR1 and CDR2 are ENHRY and SYGVKD. Its CDR3 holds 17 amino acids, cysteine through phenylalanine. The DNA shown is the 51-base CDR3, in frame from base 1. Regarding this clone: Its antigen remains undetermined. Base qualities are missing; no much larger clone stands one base away.

This specimen consisted of peripheral blood, obtained 28 days after the second AZD1222 dose. The chain is made from TRBV10-3 and TRBJ1-5, with 10 bases aligning to TRBD1. The source is an adult who received the AZD1222 COVID-19 vaccine. In nucleotides, the sequence is TGTGCCACCGCGGGACAGGGGACCCCCGGCCGAAATCAGCCCCAGCATTTT. Its protein is CATAGQGTPGRNQPQHF.